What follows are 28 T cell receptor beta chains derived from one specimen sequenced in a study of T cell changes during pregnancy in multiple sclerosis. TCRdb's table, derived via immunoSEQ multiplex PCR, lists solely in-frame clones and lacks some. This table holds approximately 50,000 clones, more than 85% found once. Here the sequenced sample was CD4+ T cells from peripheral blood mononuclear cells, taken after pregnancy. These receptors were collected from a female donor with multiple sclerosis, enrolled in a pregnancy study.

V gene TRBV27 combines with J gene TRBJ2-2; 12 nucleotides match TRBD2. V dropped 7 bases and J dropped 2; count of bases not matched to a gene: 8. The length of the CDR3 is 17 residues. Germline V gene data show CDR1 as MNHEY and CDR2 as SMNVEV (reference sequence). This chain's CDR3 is CASKWTSGNLNTGELFF. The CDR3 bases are TGTGCCAGCAAATGGACTAGCGGGAATCTTAACACCGGGGAGCTGTTTTTT.

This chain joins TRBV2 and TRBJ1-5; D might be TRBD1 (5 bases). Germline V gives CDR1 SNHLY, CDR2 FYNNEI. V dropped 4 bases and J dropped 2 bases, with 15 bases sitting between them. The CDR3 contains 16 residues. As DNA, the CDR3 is TGTGCCAGCAGTGTAGGGCTCAGGGCCGGCAATCAGCCCCAGCATTTT. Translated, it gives CASSVGLRAGNQPQHF. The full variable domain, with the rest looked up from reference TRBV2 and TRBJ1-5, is EPEVTQTPSHQVTQMGQEVILRCVPISNHLYFYWYRQILGQKVEFLVSFYNNEISEKSEIFDDQFSVERPDGSNFTLKIRSTKLEDSAMYFCASSVGLRAGNQPQHFGDGTRLSIL.

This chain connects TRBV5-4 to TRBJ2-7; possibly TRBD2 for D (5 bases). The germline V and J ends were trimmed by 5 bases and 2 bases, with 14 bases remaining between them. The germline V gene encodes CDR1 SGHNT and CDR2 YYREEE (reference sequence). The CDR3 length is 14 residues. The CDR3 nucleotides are TGTGCCAGCAGTCCCCAGCGGCCCCCCTACGAGCAGTACTTC. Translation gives CASSPQRPPYEQYF.

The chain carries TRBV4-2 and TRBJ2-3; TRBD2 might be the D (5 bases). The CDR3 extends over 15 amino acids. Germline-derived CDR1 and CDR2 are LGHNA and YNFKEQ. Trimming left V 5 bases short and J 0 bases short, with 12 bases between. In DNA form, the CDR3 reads TGTGCCAGCAGCTCGGTAGCGTTGAGCACAGATACGCAGTATTTT. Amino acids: CASSSVALSTDTQYF.

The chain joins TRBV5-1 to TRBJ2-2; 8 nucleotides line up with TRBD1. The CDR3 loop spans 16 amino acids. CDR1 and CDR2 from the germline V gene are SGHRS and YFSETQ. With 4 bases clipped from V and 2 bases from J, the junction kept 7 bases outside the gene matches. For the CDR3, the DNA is TGCGCCAGCAGCGCCAGGACAGGGTCAAACACCGGGGAGCTGTTTTTT. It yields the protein CASSARTGSNTGELFF.

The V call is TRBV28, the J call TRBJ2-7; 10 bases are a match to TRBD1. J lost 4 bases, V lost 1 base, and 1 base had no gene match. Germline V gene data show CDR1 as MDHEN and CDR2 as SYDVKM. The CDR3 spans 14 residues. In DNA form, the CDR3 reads TGTGCCAGCAGTTTATTGGGACAGGGGTACGAGCAGTACTTC. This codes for CASSLLGQGYEQYF.

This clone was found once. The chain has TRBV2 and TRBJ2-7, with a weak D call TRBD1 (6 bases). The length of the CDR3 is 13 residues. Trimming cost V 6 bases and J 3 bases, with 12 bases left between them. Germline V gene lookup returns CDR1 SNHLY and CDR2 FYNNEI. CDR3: CASSQADSYEQYF. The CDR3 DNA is TGTGCCAGCAGCCAAGCGGACAGCTACGAGCAGTACTTC.

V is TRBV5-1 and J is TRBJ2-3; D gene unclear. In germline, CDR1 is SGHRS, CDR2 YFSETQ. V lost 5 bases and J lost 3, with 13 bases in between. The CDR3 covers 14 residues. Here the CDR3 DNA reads TGCGCCAGCAGTAAAGAAACAGTAACAGATACGCAGTATTTT. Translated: CASSKETVTDTQYF.

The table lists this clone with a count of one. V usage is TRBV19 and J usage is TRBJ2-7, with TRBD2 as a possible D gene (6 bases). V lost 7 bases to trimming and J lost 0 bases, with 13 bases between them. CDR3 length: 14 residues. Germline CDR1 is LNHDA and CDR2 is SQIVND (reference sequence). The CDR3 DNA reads TGTGCCAGTAAGTCTTACGGGAGCTCCTACGAGCAGTACTTC. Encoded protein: CASKSYGSSYEQYF.

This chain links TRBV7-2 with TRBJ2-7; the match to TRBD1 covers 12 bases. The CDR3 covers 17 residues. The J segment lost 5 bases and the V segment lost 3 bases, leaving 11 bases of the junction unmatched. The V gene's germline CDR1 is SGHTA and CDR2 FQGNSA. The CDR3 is CASSLEPGQGALNEQYF. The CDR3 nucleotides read TGTGCCAGCAGCTTGGAACCGGGACAGGGGGCGCTTAACGAGCAGTACTTC.

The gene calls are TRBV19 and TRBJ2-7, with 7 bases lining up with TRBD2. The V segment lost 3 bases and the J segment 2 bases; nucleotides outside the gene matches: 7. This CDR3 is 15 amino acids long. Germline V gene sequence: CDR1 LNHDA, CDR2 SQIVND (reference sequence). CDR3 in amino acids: CASSISSSGTYEQYF. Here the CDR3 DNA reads TGTGCCAGTAGTATTTCGTCTAGCGGAACCTACGAGCAGTACTTC.

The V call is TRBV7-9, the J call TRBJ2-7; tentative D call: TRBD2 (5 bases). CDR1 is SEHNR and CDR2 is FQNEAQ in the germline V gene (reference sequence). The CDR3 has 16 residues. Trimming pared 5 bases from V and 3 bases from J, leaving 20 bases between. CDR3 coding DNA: TGTGCCAGCAGCCCTAAAATAAAACGGGGAAACTACGAGCAGTACTTC. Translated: CASSPKIKRGNYEQYF.

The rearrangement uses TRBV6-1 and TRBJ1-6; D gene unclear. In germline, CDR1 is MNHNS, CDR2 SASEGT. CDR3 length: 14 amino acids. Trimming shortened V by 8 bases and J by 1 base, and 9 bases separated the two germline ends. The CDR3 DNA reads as TGTGCCAGCGTGATGAGTTCCTATAATTCACCCCTCCACTTT. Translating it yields CASVMSSYNSPLHF.

The CDR3 bases are TGCGCCAGCAGGTCTAGGGGGAACTATGGCTACACCTTC. Its protein product is CASRSRGNYGYTF. V and J are TRBV10-2 and TRBJ1-2, with D perhaps matching TRBD1 (6 bases). This CDR3 contains 13 residues. Germline V gene sequence: CDR1 WSHSY, CDR2 SAAADI. Trimming pared 6 bases from V and 2 bases from J, leaving 10 bases between.

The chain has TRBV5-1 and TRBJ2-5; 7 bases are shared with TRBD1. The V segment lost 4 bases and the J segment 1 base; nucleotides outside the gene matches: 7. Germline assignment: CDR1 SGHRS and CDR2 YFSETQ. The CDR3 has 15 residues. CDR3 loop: CASSIGQASQETQYF. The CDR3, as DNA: TGCGCCAGCAGCATTGGACAGGCTTCCCAAGAGACCCAGTACTTC.

CDR3 in amino acids: CATSRDGQGRETQYF. DNA of the CDR3: TGTGCCACCAGCAGAGATGGGCAGGGAAGGGAGACCCAGTACTTC. This sequence joins TRBV15 and TRBJ2-5, with a tentative D call TRBD1 (5 bases). This CDR3 comprises 15 residues. CDR1 is LNHNV and CDR2 is YYDKDF in the germline V gene (reference sequence). Trimming cost V 0 bases and J 5 bases, with 13 bases left between them. The full variable domain, rest sourced from reference TRBV15 and TRBJ2-5, is DAMVIQNPRYQVTQFGKPVTLSCSQTLNHNVMYWYQQKSSQAPKLLFHYYDKDFNNEADTPDNFQSRRPNTSFCFLDIRSPGLGDTAMYLCATSRDGQGRETQYFGPGTRLLVL.

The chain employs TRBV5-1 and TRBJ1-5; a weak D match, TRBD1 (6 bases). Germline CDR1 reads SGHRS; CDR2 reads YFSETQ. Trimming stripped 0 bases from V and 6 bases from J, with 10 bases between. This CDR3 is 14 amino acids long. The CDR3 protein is CASSLAGVGQPQHF. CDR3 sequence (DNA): TGCGCCAGCAGCTTGGCAGGGGTTGGTCAGCCCCAGCATTTT.

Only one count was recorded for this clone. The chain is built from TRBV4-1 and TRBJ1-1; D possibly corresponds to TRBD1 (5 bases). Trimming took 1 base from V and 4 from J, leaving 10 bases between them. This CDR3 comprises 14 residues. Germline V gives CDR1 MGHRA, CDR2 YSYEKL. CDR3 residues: CASSQGYGGTEAFF. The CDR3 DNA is TGCGCCAGCAGCCAAGGTTACGGGGGCACTGAAGCTTTCTTT.

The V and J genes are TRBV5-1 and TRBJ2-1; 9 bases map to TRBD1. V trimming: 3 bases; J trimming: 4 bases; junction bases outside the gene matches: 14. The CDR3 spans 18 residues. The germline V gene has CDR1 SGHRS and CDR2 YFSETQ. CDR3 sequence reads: CASSSANPTGGKYNEQFF. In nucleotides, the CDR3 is TGCGCCAGCAGCTCAGCAAATCCCACAGGGGGCAAATACAATGAGCAGTTCTTC.

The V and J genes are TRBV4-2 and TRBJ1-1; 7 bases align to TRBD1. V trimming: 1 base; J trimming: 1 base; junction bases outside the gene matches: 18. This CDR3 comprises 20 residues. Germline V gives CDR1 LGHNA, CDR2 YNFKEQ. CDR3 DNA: TGTGCCAGCAGCCAAGGTTACCCACTCGGGTTGACAGGGCCGAACACTGAAGCTTTCTTT. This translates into CASSQGYPLGLTGPNTEAFF.

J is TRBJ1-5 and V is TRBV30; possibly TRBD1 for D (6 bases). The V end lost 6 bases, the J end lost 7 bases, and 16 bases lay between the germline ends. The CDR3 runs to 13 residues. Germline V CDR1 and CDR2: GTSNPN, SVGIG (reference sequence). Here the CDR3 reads CACSQGMGQPQHF. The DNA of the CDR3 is TGTGCCTGTTCACAGGGAATGGGCCAGCCCCAGCATTTT.

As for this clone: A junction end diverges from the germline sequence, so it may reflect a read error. CDR3 residues: CASILRTGRNYYGYTF. Written as DNA, the CDR3 is TGTGCCAGCATTTTAAGGACAGGGCGGAACTACTATGGCTACACCTTC. V is TRBV27 and J is TRBJ1-2; 8 bases agree with TRBD1. The germline V gene encodes CDR1 MNHEY and CDR2 SMNVEV (reference sequence). The CDR3 runs 16 residues.

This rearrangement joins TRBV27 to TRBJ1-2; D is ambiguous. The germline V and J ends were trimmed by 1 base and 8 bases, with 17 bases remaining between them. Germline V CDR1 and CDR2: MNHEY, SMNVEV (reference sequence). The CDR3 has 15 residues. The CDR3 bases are TGTGCCAGCAGTTTATTTGCGGGTCGCCCCTCCGGCTACACCTTC. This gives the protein CASSLFAGRPSGYTF.

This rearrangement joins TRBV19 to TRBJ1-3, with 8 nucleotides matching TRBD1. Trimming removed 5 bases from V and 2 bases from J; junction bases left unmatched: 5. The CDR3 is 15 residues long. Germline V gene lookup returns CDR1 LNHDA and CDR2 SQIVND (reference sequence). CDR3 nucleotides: TGTGCCAGTAGTGTCCAGGGGGCGACTGGAAACACCATATATTTT. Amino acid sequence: CASSVQGATGNTIYF.

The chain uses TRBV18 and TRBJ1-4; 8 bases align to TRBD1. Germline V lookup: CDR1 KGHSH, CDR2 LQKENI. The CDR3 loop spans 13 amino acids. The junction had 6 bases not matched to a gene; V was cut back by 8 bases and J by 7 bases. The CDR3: CASGRGLSEKLFF. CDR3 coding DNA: TGTGCCAGCGGCAGGGGGCTAAGTGAAAAACTGTTTTTT.

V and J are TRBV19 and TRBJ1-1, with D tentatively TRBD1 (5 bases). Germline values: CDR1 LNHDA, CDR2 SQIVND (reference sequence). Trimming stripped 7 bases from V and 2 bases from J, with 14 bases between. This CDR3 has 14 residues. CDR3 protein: CASTFGRANTEAFF. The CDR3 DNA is TGTGCCAGTACGTTTGGCAGGGCTAACACTGAAGCTTTCTTT.

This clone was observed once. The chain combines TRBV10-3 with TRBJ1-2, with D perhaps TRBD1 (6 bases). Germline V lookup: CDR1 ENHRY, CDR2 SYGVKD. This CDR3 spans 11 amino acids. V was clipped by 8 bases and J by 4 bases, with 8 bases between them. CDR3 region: CAIGDIYGYTF. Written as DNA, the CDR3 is TGTGCCATCGGGGACATCTATGGCTACACCTTC.

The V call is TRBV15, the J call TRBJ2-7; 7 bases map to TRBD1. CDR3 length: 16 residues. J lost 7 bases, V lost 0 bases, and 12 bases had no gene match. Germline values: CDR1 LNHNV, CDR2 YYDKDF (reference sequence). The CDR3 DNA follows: TGTGCCACCAGCAGAGATCCTCCAGGGGGACAGCGGGAGCAGTACTTC. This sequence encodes CATSRDPPGGQREQYF.